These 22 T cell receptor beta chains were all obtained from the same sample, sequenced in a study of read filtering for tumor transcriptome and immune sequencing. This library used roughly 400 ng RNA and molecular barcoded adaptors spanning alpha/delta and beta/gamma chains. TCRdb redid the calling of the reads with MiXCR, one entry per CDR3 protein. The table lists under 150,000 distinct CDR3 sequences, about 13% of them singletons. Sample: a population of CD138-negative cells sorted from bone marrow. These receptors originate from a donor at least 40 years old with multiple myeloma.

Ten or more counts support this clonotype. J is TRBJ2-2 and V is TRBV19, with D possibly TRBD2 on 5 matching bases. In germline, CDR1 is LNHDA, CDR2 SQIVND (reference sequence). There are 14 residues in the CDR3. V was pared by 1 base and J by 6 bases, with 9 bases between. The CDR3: CASSIVGRAGELFF. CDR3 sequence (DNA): TGTGCCAGTAGTATAGTGGGGAGAGCCGGGGAGCTGTTTTTT.

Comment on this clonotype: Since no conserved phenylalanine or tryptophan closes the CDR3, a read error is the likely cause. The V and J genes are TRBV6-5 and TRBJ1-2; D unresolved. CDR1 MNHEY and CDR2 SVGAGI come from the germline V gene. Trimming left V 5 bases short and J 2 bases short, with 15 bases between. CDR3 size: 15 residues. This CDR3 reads CASSPDTLLNYGYTS. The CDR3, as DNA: TGTGCCAGCAGTCCAGACACCCTTTTAAACTATGGCTACACCTCC.

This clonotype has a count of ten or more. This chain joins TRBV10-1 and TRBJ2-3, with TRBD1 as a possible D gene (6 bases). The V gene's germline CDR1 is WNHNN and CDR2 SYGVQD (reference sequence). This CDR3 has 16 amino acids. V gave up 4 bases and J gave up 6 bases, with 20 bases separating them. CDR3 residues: CASSGNRRGISDTQYF. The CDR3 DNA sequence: TGCGCCAGCAGTGGGAATAGAAGGGGGATAAGCGATACGCAGTATTTT.

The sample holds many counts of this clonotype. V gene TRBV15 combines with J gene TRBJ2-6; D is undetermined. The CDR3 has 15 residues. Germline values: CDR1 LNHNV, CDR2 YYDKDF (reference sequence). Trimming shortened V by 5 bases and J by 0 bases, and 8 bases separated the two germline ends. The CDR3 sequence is CATSPLGSGANVLTF. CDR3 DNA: TGTGCCACCAGCCCTTTGGGCTCTGGGGCCAACGTCCTGACTTTC.

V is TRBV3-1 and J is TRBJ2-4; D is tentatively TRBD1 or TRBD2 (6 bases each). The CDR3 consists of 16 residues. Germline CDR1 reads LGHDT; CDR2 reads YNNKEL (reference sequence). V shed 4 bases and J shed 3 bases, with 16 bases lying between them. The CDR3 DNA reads TGTGCCAGCAGCCTACAGAGGGGGGCACTCAAAAACATTCAGTACTTC. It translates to CASSLQRGALKNIQYF. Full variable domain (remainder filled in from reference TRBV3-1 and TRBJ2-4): DTAVSQTPKYLVTQMGNDKSIKCEQNLGHDTMYWYKQDSKKFLKIMFSYNNKELIINETVPNRFSPKSPDKAHLNLHINSLELGDSAVYFCASSLQRGALKNIQYFGAGTRLSVL.

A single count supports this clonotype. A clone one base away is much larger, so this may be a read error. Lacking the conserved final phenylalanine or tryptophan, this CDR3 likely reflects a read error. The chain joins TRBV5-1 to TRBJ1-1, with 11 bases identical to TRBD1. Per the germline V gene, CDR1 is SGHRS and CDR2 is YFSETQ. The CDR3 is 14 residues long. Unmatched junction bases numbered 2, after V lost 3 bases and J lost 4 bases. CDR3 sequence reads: CASSWDRGSTEAFS. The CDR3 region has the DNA TGCGCCAGCAGCTGGGACAGGGGGAGCACTGAAGCTTTCTCT.

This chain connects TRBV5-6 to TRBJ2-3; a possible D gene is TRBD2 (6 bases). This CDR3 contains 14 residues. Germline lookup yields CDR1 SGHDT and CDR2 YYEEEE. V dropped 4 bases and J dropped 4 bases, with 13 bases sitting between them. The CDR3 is CASSIGSSADTQYF. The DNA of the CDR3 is TGTGCCAGCAGCATCGGGAGTTCGGCAGATACGCAGTATTTT. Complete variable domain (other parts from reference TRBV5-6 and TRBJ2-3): DAGVTQSPTHLIKTRGQQVTLRCSPKSGHDTVSWYQQALGQGPQFIFQYYEEEERQRGNFPDRFSGHQFPNYSSELNVNALLLGDSALYLCASSIGSSADTQYFGPGTRLTVL.

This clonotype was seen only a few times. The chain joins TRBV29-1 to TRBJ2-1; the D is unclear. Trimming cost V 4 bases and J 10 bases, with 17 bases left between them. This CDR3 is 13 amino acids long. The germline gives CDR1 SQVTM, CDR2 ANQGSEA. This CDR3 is CSVVWGSVREQFF. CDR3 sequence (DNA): TGCAGCGTTGTATGGGGATCGGTAAGAGAGCAGTTCTTC.

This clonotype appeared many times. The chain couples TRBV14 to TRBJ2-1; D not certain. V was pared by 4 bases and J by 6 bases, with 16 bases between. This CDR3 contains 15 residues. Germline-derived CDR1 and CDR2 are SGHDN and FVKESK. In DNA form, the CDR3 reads TGTGCCAGCAGCCCCCTGGTAGGCCAGATCAATGAGCAGTTCTTC. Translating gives CASSPLVGQINEQFF.

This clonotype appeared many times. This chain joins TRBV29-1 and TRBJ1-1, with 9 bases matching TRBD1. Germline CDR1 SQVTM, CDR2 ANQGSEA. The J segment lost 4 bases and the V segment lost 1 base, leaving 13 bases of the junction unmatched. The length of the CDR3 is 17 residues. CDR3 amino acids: CSVEGHANRGRGTEAFF. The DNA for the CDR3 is TGCAGCGTTGAAGGACACGCTAACAGGGGGCGAGGCACTGAAGCTTTCTTT.

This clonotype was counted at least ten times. Written as DNA, the CDR3 is TGCGCCAGCAGTGATCTTGGGACATATCTAGCCAAAAACATTCAGTACTTC. Translation: CASSDLGTYLAKNIQYF. This chain links TRBV10-2 with TRBJ2-4, with D possibly being TRBD1 (6 bases). This CDR3 has 17 amino acids. Germline CDR1 reads WSHSY; CDR2 reads SAAADI. V lost 3 bases and J 0 bases, leaving 15 bases between the germline ends.

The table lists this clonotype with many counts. CDR3 bases: TGTGCCAGCAGTTACGGGACCGAGTATAATTCACCCCTCCACTTT. It translates to CASSYGTEYNSPLHF. The chain joins TRBV6-6 to TRBJ1-6; a weak D match, TRBD1 (5 bases). CDR3 length equals 15 residues. CDR1 and CDR2 from the germline V gene are MNHNY and SVGAGI (reference sequence). The germline V and J ends were trimmed by 2 bases and 4 bases, with 9 bases remaining between them.

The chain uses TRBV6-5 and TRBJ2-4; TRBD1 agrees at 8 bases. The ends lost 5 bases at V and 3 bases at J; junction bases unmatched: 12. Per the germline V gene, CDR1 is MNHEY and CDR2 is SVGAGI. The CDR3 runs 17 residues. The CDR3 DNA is TGTGCCAGCAGTCCCTCTGGACAGGGACGAAGCAAAAACATTCAGTACTTC. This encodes CASSPSGQGRSKNIQYF.

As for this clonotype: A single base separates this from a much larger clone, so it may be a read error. The CDR3, as DNA: TGTGCCAGCAGTAGACAGGGAGGAAAACGGTTTTTT. As protein: CASSRQGGKRFF. The gene calls are TRBV6-6 and TRBJ1-4; 7 bases are a match to TRBD1. Germline CDR1 reads MNHNY; CDR2 reads SVGAGI (reference sequence). CDR3 length: 12 residues.

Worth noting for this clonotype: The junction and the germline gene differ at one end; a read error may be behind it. CDR3 nucleotides: TGTGCCAGCAGTTTAGCGGCAGGGGGAGCTTACAATCAGCCCCAGCATTTT. Protein: CASSLAAGGAYNQPQHF. V is TRBV7-9 and J is TRBJ1-5; the match to TRBD1 covers 7 bases. The CDR3 totals 17 residues. CDR1 and CDR2 (germline): SEHNR, FQNEAQ (reference sequence).

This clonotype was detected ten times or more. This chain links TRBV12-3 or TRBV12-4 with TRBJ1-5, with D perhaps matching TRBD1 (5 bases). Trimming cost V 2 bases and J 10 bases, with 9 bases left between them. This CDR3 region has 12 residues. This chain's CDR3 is CASSLMGQPQHF. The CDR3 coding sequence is TGTGCCAGCAGTTTAATGGGGCAACCCCAGCATTTT.

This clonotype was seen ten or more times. CDR3 nucleotides: TGTGCCAGCAGCTTAGTAATAGCGGGAGCTGTCGAGCAGTACTTC. It translates to CASSLVIAGAVEQYF. The rearrangement links TRBV7-6 to TRBJ2-7, with TRBD2 matching over 9 bases. Per the germline V gene, CDR1 is SGHVS and CDR2 is FNYEAQ. Trimming took 1 base from V and 6 from J; bases not matched to a gene: 7. The CDR3 is 15 residues long.

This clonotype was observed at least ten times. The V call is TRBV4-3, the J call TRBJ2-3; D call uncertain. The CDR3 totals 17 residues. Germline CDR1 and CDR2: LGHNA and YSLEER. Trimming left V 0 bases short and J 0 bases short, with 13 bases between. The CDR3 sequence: CASSQDLPGSSTDTQYF. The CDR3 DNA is TGCGCCAGCAGCCAAGATCTTCCCGGTAGTAGCACAGATACGCAGTATTTT.

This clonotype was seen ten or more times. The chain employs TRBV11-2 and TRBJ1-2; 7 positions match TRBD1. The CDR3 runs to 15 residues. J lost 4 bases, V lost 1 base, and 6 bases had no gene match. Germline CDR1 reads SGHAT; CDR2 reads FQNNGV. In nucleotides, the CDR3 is TGTGCCAGCAGCTTAGCTGGACAGGATTTCTATGGCTACACCTTC. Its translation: CASSLAGQDFYGYTF.

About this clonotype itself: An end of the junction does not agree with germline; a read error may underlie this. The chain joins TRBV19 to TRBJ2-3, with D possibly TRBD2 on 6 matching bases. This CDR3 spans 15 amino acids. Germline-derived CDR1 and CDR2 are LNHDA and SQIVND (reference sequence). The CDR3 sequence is CASKVSGGSRDTQYF. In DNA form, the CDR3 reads TGTGCCAGTAAGGTCTCCGGGGGAAGCAGAGATACGCAGTATTTT.

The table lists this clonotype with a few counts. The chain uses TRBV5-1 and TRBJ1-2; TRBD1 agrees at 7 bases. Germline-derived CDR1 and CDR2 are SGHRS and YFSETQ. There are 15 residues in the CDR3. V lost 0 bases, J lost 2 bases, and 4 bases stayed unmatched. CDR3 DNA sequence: TGCGCCAGCAGCTTGGGAGGGACAGAAAACTATGGCTACACCTTC. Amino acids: CASSLGGTENYGYTF.

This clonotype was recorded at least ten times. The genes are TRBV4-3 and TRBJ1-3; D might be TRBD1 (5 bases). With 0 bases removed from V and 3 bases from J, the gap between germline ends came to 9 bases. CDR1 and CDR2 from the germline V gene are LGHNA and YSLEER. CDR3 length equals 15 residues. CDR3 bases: TGCGCCAGCAGCCAAGATCTCCAGGGTGGAAACACCATATATTTT. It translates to CASSQDLQGGNTIYF.